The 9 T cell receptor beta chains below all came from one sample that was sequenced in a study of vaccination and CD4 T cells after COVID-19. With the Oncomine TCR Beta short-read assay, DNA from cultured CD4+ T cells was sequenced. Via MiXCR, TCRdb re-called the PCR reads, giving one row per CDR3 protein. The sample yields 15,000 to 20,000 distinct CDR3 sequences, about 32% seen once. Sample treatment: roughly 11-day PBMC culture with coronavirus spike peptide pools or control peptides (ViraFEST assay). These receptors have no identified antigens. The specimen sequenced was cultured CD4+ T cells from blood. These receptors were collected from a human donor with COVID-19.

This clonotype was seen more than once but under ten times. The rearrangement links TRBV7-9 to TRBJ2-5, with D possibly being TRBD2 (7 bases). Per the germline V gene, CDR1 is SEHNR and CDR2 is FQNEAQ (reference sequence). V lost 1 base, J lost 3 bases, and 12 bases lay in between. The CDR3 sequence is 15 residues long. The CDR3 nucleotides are TGTGCCAGCAGCTTAGGGGGGGGCTCCAAAGAGACCCAGTACTTC. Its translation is CASSLGGGSKETQYF.

The CDR3 loop reads CASSIDWRGGYGYTF. CDR3 DNA sequence: TGTGCCAGTAGTATAGATTGGAGGGGTGGGTATGGCTACACCTTC. The V and J genes are TRBV19 and TRBJ1-2; weak D call: TRBD1 (5 bases). V lost 0 bases, J lost 5 bases, and 13 bases lay in between. The CDR3 contains 15 residues. The germline CDR1 and CDR2 sequences are LNHDA and SQIVND (reference sequence).

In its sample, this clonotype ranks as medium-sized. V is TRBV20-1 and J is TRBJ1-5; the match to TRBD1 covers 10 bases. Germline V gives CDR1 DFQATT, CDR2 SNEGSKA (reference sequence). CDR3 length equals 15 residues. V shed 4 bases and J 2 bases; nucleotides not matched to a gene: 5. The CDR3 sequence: CSATGTGEGNQPQHF. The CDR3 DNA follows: TGCAGTGCTACCGGGACAGGGGAAGGCAATCAGCCCCAGCATTTT.

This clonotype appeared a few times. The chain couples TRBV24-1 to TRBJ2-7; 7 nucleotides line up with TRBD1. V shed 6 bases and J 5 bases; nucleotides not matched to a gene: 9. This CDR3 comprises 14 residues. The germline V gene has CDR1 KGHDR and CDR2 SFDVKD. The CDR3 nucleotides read TGTGCCACCAGTAGGGCAGGGGGTAATCACGAGCAGTACTTC. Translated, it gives CATSRAGGNHEQYF.

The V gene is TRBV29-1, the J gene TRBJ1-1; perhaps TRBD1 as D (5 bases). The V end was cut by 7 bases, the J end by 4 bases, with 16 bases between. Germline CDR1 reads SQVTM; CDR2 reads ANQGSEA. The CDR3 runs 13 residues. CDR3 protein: CSAIEVQGTEAFF. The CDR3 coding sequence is TGCAGCGCGATAGAAGTCCAGGGCACTGAAGCTTTCTTT.

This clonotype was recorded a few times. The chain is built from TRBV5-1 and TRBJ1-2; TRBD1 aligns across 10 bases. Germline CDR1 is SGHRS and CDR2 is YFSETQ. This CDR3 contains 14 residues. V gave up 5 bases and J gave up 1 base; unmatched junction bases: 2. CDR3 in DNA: TGCGCCAGCAGAGGGACAGGGGATAACTATGGCTACACCTTC. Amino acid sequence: CASRGTGDNYGYTF.

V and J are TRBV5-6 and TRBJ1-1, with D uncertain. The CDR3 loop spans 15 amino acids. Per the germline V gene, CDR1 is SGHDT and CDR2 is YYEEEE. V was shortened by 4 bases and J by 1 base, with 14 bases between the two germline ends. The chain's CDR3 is CASSPDRGRNTEAFF. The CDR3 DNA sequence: TGTGCCAGCAGCCCCGATCGTGGGAGGAACACTGAAGCTTTCTTT.

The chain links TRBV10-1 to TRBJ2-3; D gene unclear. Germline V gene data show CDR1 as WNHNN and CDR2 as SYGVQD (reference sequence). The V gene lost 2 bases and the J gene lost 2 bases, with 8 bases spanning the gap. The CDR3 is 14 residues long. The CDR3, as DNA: TGCGCCAGCAGTGAGGACTCGTCCACAGATACGCAGTATTTT. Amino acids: CASSEDSSTDTQYF.

CDR3 region: CASSPSGGGRETQYF. CDR3 coding DNA: TGTGCCAGCAGCCCCTCGGGGGGGGGGAGGGAGACCCAGTACTTC. This sequence joins TRBV7-2 and TRBJ2-5, with 8 bases fitting TRBD2. This CDR3 is 15 amino acids long. The germline V gene has CDR1 SGHTA and CDR2 FQGNSA. Trimming removed 5 bases from V and 5 bases from J; junction bases left unmatched: 10.